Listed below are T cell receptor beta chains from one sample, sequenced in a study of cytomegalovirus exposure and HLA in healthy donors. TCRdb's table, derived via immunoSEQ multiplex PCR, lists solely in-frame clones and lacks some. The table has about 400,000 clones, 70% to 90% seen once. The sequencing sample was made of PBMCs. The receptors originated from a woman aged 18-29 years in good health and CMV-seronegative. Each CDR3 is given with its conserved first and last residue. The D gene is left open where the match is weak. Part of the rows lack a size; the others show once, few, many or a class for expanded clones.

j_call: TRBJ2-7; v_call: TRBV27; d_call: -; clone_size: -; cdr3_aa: CASSFGRGGAEQYF; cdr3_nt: TGTGCCAGCAGTTTCGGAAGGGGAGGTGCCGAGCAGTACTTC
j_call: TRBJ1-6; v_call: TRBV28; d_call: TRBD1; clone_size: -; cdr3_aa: CASSSYRDRGKVRNSPLHF; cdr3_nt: TGTGCCAGCAGTTCCTACCGGGACAGGGGGAAGGTTAGAAATTCACCCCTCCACTTT
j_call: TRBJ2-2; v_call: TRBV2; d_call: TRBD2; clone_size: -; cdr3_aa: CASRMGLAGGAGELFF; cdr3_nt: TGTGCCAGCAGAATGGGGCTAGCGGGAGGGGCCGGGGAGCTGTTTTTT
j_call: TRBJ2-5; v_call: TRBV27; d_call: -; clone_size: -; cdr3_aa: CASSLYGGSETQYF; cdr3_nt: TGTGCCAGCAGTTTATATGGGGGGAGCGAGACCCAGTACTTC
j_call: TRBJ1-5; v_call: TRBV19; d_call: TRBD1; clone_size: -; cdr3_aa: CASRAGTGHQPQHF; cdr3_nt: TGTGCCAGTAGGGCCGGGACAGGGCATCAGCCCCAGCATTTT
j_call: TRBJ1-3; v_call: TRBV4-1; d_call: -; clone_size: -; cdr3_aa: CASSQDRNSGNTIYF; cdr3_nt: TGCGCCAGCAGCCAAGACAGGAACTCTGGAAACACCATATATTTT
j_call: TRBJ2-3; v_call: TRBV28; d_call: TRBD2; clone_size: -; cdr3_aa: CASSPSGSTDTQYF; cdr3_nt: TGTGCCAGCAGTCCTAGCGGGAGTACAGATACGCAGTATTTT
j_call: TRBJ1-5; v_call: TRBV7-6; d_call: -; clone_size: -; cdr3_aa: CASSLEVGGNQPQHF; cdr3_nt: TGTGCCAGCAGCTTAGAGGTGGGCGGCAATCAGCCCCAGCATTTT
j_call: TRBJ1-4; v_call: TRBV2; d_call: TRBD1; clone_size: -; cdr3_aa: CASREGTVNEKLFF; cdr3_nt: TGTGCCAGCAGGGAGGGGACAGTTAATGAAAAACTGTTTTTT
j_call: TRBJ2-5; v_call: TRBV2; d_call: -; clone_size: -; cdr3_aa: CASSELYQETQYF; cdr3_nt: TGTGCCAGCAGTGAACTGTACCAAGAGACCCAGTACTTC
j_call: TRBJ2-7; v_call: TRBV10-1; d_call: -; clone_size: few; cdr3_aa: CASSDTGVGEQYF; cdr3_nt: TGCGCCAGCAGTGATACGGGAGTTGGTGAGCAGTACTTC
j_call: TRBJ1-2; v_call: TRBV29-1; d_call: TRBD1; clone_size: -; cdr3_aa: CSVSDRVDGYTF; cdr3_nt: TGCAGCGTTTCTGACAGGGTTGATGGCTACACCTTC
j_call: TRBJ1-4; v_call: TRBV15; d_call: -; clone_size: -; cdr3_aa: CATSRVRQGREKLFF; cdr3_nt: TGTGCCACCAGCAGAGTTCGCCAGGGTCGGGAAAAACTGTTTTTT
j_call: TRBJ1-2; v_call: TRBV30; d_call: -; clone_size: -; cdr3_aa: CAWIINQGGYTF; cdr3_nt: TGTGCCTGGATTATAAACCAGGGGGGCTACACCTTC
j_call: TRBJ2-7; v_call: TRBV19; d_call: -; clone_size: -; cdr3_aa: CASSPRFSSYEQYF; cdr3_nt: TGTGCCAGTAGTCCCCGTTTCTCCTCCTACGAGCAGTACTTC
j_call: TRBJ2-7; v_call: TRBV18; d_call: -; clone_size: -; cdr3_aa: CASSPPTPLGPEQYF; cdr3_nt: TGTGCCAGCTCACCACCGACTCCGTTGGGTCCCGAGCAGTACTTC
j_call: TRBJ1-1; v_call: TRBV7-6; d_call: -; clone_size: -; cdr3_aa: CASSIGQMIRNTEAFF; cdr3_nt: TGTGCCAGCAGCATCGGACAGATGATCCGGAACACTGAAGCTTTCTTT
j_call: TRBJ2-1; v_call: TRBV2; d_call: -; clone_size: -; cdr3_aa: CASSPHEGGLGNEQFF; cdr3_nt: TGTGCCAGCAGCCCCCATGAGGGAGGCCTAGGAAATGAGCAGTTCTTC
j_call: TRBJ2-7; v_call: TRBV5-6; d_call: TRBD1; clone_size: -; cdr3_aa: CASSPETGNRYEQYF; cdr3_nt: TGTGCCAGCAGCCCAGAGACAGGGAATCGCTACGAGCAGTACTTC
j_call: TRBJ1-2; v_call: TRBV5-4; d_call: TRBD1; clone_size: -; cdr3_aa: CASSGGQGETYGYTF; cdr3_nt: TGTGCCAGCAGCGGTGGTCAGGGGGAGACCTATGGCTACACCTTC
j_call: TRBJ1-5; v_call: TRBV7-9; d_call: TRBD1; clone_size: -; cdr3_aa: CASSSTSDREWPQHF; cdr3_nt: TGTGCCAGCAGCTCGACCTCGGACAGGGAATGGCCCCAGCATTTT
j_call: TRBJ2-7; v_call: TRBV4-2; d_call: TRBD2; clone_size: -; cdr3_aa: CASSHTSSGTYEQYF; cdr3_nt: TGTGCCAGCAGCCACACCTCTAGCGGGACCTACGAGCAGTACTTC
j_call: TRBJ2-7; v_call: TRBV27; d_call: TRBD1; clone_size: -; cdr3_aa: CASSPYHSGTGDPYEQYF; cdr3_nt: TGTGCCAGCAGCCCATATCATTCCGGGACAGGGGACCCCTACGAGCAGTACTTC
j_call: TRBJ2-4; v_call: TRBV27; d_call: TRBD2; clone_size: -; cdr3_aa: CASSLTPGTSGKNIQYF; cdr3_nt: TGTGCCAGCAGCCTAACACCAGGGACTAGCGGGAAAAACATTCAGTACTTC
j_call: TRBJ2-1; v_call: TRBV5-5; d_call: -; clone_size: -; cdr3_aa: CASSFNNEQFF; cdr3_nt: TGTGCCAGCAGCTTCAACAATGAGCAGTTCTTC
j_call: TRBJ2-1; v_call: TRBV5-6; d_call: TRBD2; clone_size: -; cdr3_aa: CASSFKRDLYNEQFF; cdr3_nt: TGTGCCAGCAGCTTTAAGCGGGACCTCTACAATGAGCAGTTCTTC
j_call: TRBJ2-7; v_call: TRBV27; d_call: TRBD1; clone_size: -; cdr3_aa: CASSPGQGRVEQYF; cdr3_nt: TGTGCCAGCAGTCCTGGACAGGGAAGGGTCGAGCAGTACTTC
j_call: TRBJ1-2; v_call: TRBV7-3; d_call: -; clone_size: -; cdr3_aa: CASSLRDGGGYTF; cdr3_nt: TGTGCCAGCAGCTTACGAGACGGCGGTGGCTACACCTTC
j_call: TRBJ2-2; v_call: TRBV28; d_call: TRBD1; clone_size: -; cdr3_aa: CATAQGVTGELFF; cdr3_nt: TGTGCCACCGCCCAGGGGGTCACCGGGGAGCTGTTTTTT
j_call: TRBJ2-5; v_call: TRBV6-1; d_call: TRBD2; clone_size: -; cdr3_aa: CASSGVTSGGAHETQYF; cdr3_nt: TGTGCCAGCAGTGGGGTTACTAGCGGGGGGGCCCATGAGACCCAGTACTTC
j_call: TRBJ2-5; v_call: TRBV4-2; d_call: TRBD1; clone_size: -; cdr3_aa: CASSQGPGQGEETQYF; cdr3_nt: TGTGCCAGCAGCCAGGGGCCGGGACAGGGTGAAGAGACCCAGTACTTC
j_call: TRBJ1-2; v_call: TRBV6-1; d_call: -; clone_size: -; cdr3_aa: CASSEGAGYTF; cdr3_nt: TGTGCCAGCAGTGAAGGGGCTGGCTACACCTTC
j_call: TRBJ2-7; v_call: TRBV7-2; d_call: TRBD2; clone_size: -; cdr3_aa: CASSQRSGNSLEQYF; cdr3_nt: TGTGCCAGCAGCCAAAGAAGCGGGAACTCTCTCGAGCAGTACTTC
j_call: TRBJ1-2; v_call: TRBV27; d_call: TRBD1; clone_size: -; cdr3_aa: CASSFSGQGNYGYTF; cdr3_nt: TGTGCCAGCAGTTTCTCCGGACAGGGAAACTATGGCTACACCTTC
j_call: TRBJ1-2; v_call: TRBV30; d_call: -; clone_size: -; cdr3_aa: CAWREGLGRQRNYGYTF; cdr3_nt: TGTGCCTGGAGAGAGGGACTCGGAAGACAGAGGAACTATGGCTACACCTTC
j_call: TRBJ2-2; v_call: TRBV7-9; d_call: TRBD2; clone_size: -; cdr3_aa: CASSLGLAGEGELFF; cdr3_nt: TGTGCCAGCAGCCTCGGACTAGCGGGAGAGGGGGAGCTGTTTTTT